This passage covers 30 T cell receptor beta chains from one sample sequenced in a study of Ad26.COV2.S vaccination and SARS-CoV-2 variants. Stated treatment: 15 to 20 received Ad26.COV2.S at low or high dose, single or two shots; about 5 received placebo; per-sample allocation not given. Each sample was drawn 63 days after the first injection (of vaccine or placebo). Using immunoSEQ multiplex PCR, the repertoire was profiled, and TCRdb retains in-frame clones only, with some absent. The sample shows approximately 450,000 clones, 75% to 95% of them seen only once. The material sequenced was peripheral blood, taken in a trial of Ad26.COV2.S vaccine versus placebo. The source is a person between 18 and 59 years old who received the Ad26.COV2.S COVID-19 vaccine or a placebo.

The rearrangement joins TRBV7-8 to TRBJ1-3, with D unresolved. Germline lookup yields CDR1 SGHVS and CDR2 FQNEAQ. The CDR3 is made up of 14 amino acids. Trimming cost V 3 bases and J 0 bases, with 6 bases left between them. CDR3 in amino acids: CASSLSFSGNTIYF. The CDR3 DNA is TGTGCCAGCAGCTTGAGCTTCTCTGGAAACACCATATATTTT. Combining the CDR3 with reference TRBV7-8 and TRBJ1-3 gives the whole variable domain GAGVSQSPRYKVAKRGQDVALRCDPISGHVSLFWYQQALGQGPEFLTYFQNEAQLDKSGLPSDRFFAERPEGSVSTLKIQRTQQEDSAVYLCASSLSFSGNTIYFGEGSWLTVV.

This clone was seen more than once but under ten times. This sequence joins TRBV2 and TRBJ1-1; maybe TRBD1 (5 bases). The CDR3 runs 13 residues. Germline V CDR1 and CDR2: SNHLY, FYNNEI. Between the trimmed V and J ends, which lost 3 bases and 6 bases, there was a span of 11 bases. The chain's CDR3 is CASSDQGISEAFF. CDR3 coding DNA: TGTGCCAGCAGTGATCAGGGAATCTCTGAAGCTTTCTTT. Using reference TRBV2 and TRBJ1-1 for the parts outside the CDR3, the full variable domain is EPEVTQTPSHQVTQMGQEVILRCVPISNHLYFYWYRQILGQKVEFLVSFYNNEISEKSEIFDDQFSVERPDGSNFTLKIRSTKLEDSAMYFCASSDQGISEAFFGQGTRLTVV.

The chain has TRBV9 and TRBJ2-2, with D perhaps TRBD1 (5 bases). Trimming left V 3 bases short and J 3 bases short, with 12 bases between. The CDR3 sequence is 15 residues long. CDR1 is SGDLS, CDR2 YYNGEE, per germline. The CDR3 DNA is TGTGCCAGCAGCGAGGGGCGTCGGGACACCGGGGAGCTGTTTTTT. This gives the protein CASSEGRRDTGELFF.

This clone was counted a single time. V gene TRBV6-5 combines with J gene TRBJ2-7, with 10 positions matching TRBD2. Unmatched junction bases numbered 5, after V lost 2 bases and J lost 4 bases. Germline values: CDR1 MNHEY, CDR2 SVGAGI. CDR3 length: 15 amino acids. The CDR3 region is CASSYSGRAEYEQYF. CDR3 sequence (DNA): TGTGCCAGCAGTTACAGCGGGAGGGCCGAATACGAGCAGTACTTC.

V usage is TRBV7-9 and J usage is TRBJ1-2; D is perhaps TRBD1 (6 bases). CDR3 length: 14 residues. Trimming removed 6 bases at V and 2 bases at J, with 13 bases between. The germline V gene has CDR1 SEHNR and CDR2 FQNEAQ (reference sequence). CDR3 nucleotides: TGTGCCAGCAGTTCGGGACAATCAAACTATGGCTACACCTTC. Encoded protein: CASSSGQSNYGYTF.

This chain links TRBV30 with TRBJ1-1; 8 nucleotides agree with TRBD1. The CDR3 runs to 17 residues. CDR1 GTSNPN and CDR2 SVGIG come from the germline V gene (reference sequence). Trimming cost V 2 bases and J 6 bases; bases outside gene matches: 17. CDR3 sequence: CAWSTPSTRGRLAEAFF. The CDR3 DNA reads as TGTGCCTGGAGTACCCCTTCGACCAGGGGGCGATTGGCTGAAGCTTTCTTT.

V usage is TRBV7-2 and J usage is TRBJ2-2; TRBD2 matches 7 bases. CDR3 length equals 15 residues. CDR1 is SGHTA, CDR2 FQGNSA, per germline. Germline trimming cut 1 base from V and 6 bases from J; bases unmatched to any gene: 5. CDR3 DNA sequence: TGTGCCAGCAGCTTAGGACGGGCGGGAGCCGGGGAGCTGTTTTTT. This gives the protein CASSLGRAGAGELFF.

The chain recombines TRBV19 with TRBJ2-4; D gene ambiguous. The CDR3 contains 13 residues. Trimming cost V 3 bases and J 6 bases, with 9 bases left between them. Germline V gene lookup returns CDR1 LNHDA and CDR2 SQIVND (reference sequence). The CDR3 nucleotides are TGTGCCAGTAGTATGGGTCTAGGAAACATTCAGTACTTC. Protein sequence: CASSMGLGNIQYF. Full variable domain (remainder filled in from reference TRBV19 and TRBJ2-4): DGGITQSPKYLFRKEGQNVTLSCEQNLNHDAMYWYRQDPGQGLRLIYYSQIVNDFQKGDIAEGYSVSREKKESFPLTVTSAQKNPTAFYLCASSMGLGNIQYFGAGTRLSVL.

The chain is built from TRBV5-8 and TRBJ2-1; tentative D call: TRBD1 (7 bases). The CDR3 contains 17 residues. V lost 5 bases and J 6 bases, leaving 24 bases between the germline ends. Germline V gene lookup returns CDR1 SGHTS and CDR2 YDEGEE. DNA of the CDR3: TGTGCCAGCAGACGACAGGGCAATTATCTCGGGGGCAATGAGCAGTTCTTC. Translating it yields CASRRQGNYLGGNEQFF.

This clone was observed a single time. The chain carries TRBV6-6 and TRBJ1-1; D gene unclear. The V end was cut by 5 bases, the J end by 1 base, with 8 bases between. CDR3 size: 13 residues. Germline V gives CDR1 MNHNY, CDR2 SVGAGI (reference sequence). The CDR3 coding sequence is TGTGCCAGCAGTCCCTTAACGAACACTGAAGCTTTCTTT. Its translation is CASSPLTNTEAFF.

The chain combines TRBV20-1 with TRBJ1-5; 7 bases are shared with TRBD1. V gave up 3 bases and J gave up 3 bases; unmatched junction bases: 8. Germline V gives CDR1 DFQATT, CDR2 SNEGSKA (reference sequence). The CDR3 is 15 amino acids. The CDR3 coding sequence is TGCAGTGCTAGTAGGTACGACAGGGACAATCAGCCCCAGCATTTT. Translating gives CSASRYDRDNQPQHF.

The V and J genes are TRBV7-9 and TRBJ2-3, with D perhaps TRBD1 or TRBD2 (5 bases each). Germline loops: CDR1 SEHNR, CDR2 FQNEAQ (reference sequence). The V gene lost 4 bases and the J gene lost 2 bases, with 7 bases spanning the gap. CDR3 length equals 13 residues. In DNA form, the CDR3 reads TGTGCCAGCAGCTCCGGGACCACAGATACGCAGTATTTT. It is translated as CASSSGTTDTQYF.

The rearrangement links TRBV2 to TRBJ2-3; no clear D gene. The germline CDR1 and CDR2 sequences are SNHLY and FYNNEI. The V end lost 10 bases, the J end lost 2 bases, and 13 bases lay between the germline ends. This CDR3 is 13 amino acids long. CDR3 amino acids: CATSGPLTDTQYF. As DNA, the CDR3 is TGTGCCACCTCCGGACCCCTCACAGATACGCAGTATTTT.

This chain's CDR3 is CASSTTGGGPLTGELFF. CDR3 sequence (DNA): TGTGCCAGCAGTACAACTGGGGGAGGGCCCCTCACCGGGGAGCTGTTTTTT. The gene calls are TRBV6-2 or TRBV6-3 and TRBJ2-2, with TRBD2 identical over 7 bases. The CDR3 covers 17 residues. Germline V gene lookup returns CDR1 MNHEY and CDR2 SVGEGT. V shed 5 bases, J shed 4 bases, and the junction held 13 bases outside the gene matches.

The J gene is TRBJ1-5, the V gene TRBV5-6, with D maybe TRBD1 (5 bases). Germline loops: CDR1 SGHDT, CDR2 YYEEEE. This CDR3 is built from 16 residues. Trimming removed 6 bases at V and 3 bases at J, with 19 bases between. CDR3 loop: CASNNWGSGINQPQHF. The CDR3 DNA reads TGTGCCAGCAACAACTGGGGTTCAGGGATCAATCAGCCCCAGCATTTT.

This clone was counted once. The chain uses TRBV6-2 or TRBV6-3 and TRBJ2-2, with 14 nucleotides matching TRBD2. CDR1 and CDR2 from the germline V gene are MNHEY and SVGEGT. The CDR3 is made up of 15 amino acids. Trimming removed 4 bases from V and 6 bases from J; junction bases left unmatched: 1. Written as DNA, the CDR3 is TGTGCCAGCAGTTGGACTAGCGGGAGGCCCGGGGAGCTGTTTTTT. Its translation: CASSWTSGRPGELFF.

The chain employs TRBV27 and TRBJ2-7; 8 nucleotides match TRBD1. J gave up 4 bases and V 4 bases, and 9 bases lay outside the gene matches. This CDR3 has 15 amino acids. Looked up from germline, CDR1 is MNHEY and CDR2 is SMNVEV (reference sequence). Written as DNA, the CDR3 is TGTGCCAGCAGTTGGGTTCAGGGGGCGCCGTACGAGCAGTACTTC. This gives the protein CASSWVQGAPYEQYF.

In its sample, this clone was seen a few times. V gene TRBV18 combines with J gene TRBJ2-5; D perhaps matches TRBD2 (5 bases). The germline V gene encodes CDR1 KGHSH and CDR2 LQKENI. CDR3 length: 16 amino acids. V dropped 2 bases and J dropped 2 bases, with 15 bases sitting between them. The chain's CDR3 is CASSPIEGSPQETQYF. The CDR3 DNA reads as TGTGCCAGCTCACCAATTGAGGGTAGCCCTCAAGAGACCCAGTACTTC.

This sequence joins TRBV5-4 and TRBJ2-1, with 7 bases matching TRBD1. Germline assignment: CDR1 SGHNT and CDR2 YYREEE (reference sequence). This CDR3 spans 14 amino acids. Trimming took 4 bases from V and 8 from J; bases not matched to a gene: 9. CDR3 region: CASSTQGRRDEQFF. The CDR3 DNA reads as TGTGCCAGCAGCACACAGGGGCGCAGGGATGAGCAGTTCTTC.

The chain uses TRBV11-2 and TRBJ2-1; D is possibly TRBD1 (6 bases). The CDR3 length is 14 residues. The germline CDR1 and CDR2 sequences are SGHAT and FQNNGV. V was cut by 5 bases and J by 3 bases, with 11 bases left in between. This chain's CDR3 is CASSTLDSYNEQFF. The DNA for the CDR3 is TGTGCCAGCAGCACCCTGGACAGCTACAATGAGCAGTTCTTC. The full variable domain, in which reference TRBV11-2 and TRBJ2-1 provide the parts outside the CDR3, is EAGVAQSPRYKIIEKRQSVAFWCNPISGHATLYWYQQILGQGPKLLIQFQNNGVVDDSQLPKDRFSAERLKGVDSTLKIQPAKLEDSAVYLCASSTLDSYNEQFFGPGTRLTVL.

The chain is built from TRBV5-1 and TRBJ2-2; a possible D gene is TRBD1 (6 bases). The CDR3 is made up of 13 amino acids. Trimming took off 4 bases at V and 7 bases at J, with 11 bases between the two ends. Germline CDR1 is SGHRS and CDR2 is YFSETQ. The CDR3 region has the DNA TGCGCCAGCAGCCCGCCAGGGGACGGGGAGCTGTTTTTT. Translated: CASSPPGDGELFF.

This rearrangement joins TRBV4-2 to TRBJ2-1; 8 nucleotides match TRBD1. This CDR3 is built from 17 residues. V dropped 2 bases and J dropped 5; count of bases not matched to a gene: 11. The germline CDR1 and CDR2 sequences are LGHNA and YNFKEQ. The CDR3 reads CASSQRTGPSYDNEQFF. The DNA for the CDR3 is TGTGCCAGCAGCCAAAGGACAGGGCCCAGCTATGACAATGAGCAGTTCTTC.

The CDR3 spells CASSLGQADGYTF. For the CDR3, the DNA is TGTGCCAGCAGCTTGGGACAGGCGGATGGCTACACCTTC. The J gene is TRBJ1-2, the V gene TRBV5-6; a weak D match, TRBD1 (6 bases). This CDR3 has 13 amino acids. The V and J ends lost 0 bases and 6 bases respectively, with 9 bases between them. Germline CDR1 SGHDT, CDR2 YYEEEE.

V is TRBV9 and J is TRBJ2-7, with D perhaps assigned TRBD1 or TRBD2 (6 bases each). The CDR3 is 14 amino acids. Trimming shortened V by 4 bases and J by 6 bases, and 17 bases separated the two germline ends. Looked up from germline, CDR1 is SGDLS and CDR2 is YYNGEE. This CDR3 reads CASSPGTGALEQYF. The CDR3, as DNA: TGTGCCAGCAGCCCCGGGACGGGGGCTCTCGAGCAGTACTTC.

The chain combines TRBV30 with TRBJ2-7, with TRBD2 as a possible D gene (5 bases). V was clipped by 4 bases and J by 3 bases, with 13 bases between them. Germline CDR1 is GTSNPN and CDR2 is SVGIG (reference sequence). The CDR3 has 13 residues. The CDR3 loop is CAWTPPAGYEQYF. The CDR3 DNA reads TGTGCCTGGACACCCCCCGCGGGCTACGAGCAGTACTTC. Full variable domain (remainder filled in from reference TRBV30 and TRBJ2-7): SQTIHQWPATLVQPVGSPLSLECTVEGTSNPNLYWYRQAAGRGLQLLFYSVGIGQISSEVPQNLSASRPQDRQFILSSKKLLLSDSGFYLCAWTPPAGYEQYFGPGTRLTVT.

V and J are TRBV30 and TRBJ1-4; D unclear. In germline, CDR1 is GTSNPN, CDR2 SVGIG (reference sequence). V lost 2 bases and J lost 4, with 17 bases in between. The CDR3 runs 16 residues. This chain's CDR3 is CAWSNTSQPYNEKLFF. CDR3 coding DNA: TGTGCCTGGAGTAATACGTCGCAGCCGTATAATGAAAAACTGTTTTTT.

The chain carries TRBV7-6 and TRBJ1-3; a weak D match, TRBD1 (5 bases). Germline CDR1 reads SGHVS; CDR2 reads FNYEAQ. The V end lost 4 bases, the J end lost 4 bases, and 14 bases lay between the germline ends. This CDR3 is 15 amino acids long. The CDR3 loop reads CASSSGAGRGNTIYF. DNA of the CDR3: TGTGCCAGCAGCTCCGGGGCAGGGCGAGGAAACACCATATATTTT.

This clone was observed a single time. The chain is built from TRBV6-2 or TRBV6-3 and TRBJ2-4; 9 nucleotides agree with TRBD1. Germline lookup yields CDR1 MNHEY and CDR2 SVGEGT. CDR3 size: 20 residues. V trimming: 2 bases; J trimming: 4 bases; junction bases outside the gene matches: 18. The CDR3 spells CASSYDYARDRVQAKNIQYF. For the CDR3, the DNA is TGTGCCAGCAGTTACGATTATGCTAGGGACAGGGTTCAGGCAAAAAACATTCAGTACTTC.

V is TRBV28 and J is TRBJ2-2; no reliable D call. V was clipped by 3 bases and J by 6 bases, with 8 bases between them. The germline CDR1 and CDR2 sequences are MDHEN and SYDVKM. This CDR3 region has 13 residues. CDR3 region: CASSFSPPGELFF. The CDR3 DNA follows: TGTGCCAGCAGTTTTTCCCCACCCGGGGAGCTGTTTTTT.

The chain joins TRBV2 to TRBJ2-2; no definite D call. Germline CDR1 reads SNHLY; CDR2 reads FYNNEI. Trimming cost V 7 bases and J 1 base, with 13 bases left between them. This CDR3 has 15 amino acids. The CDR3: CASTLGVLNTGELFF. CDR3 sequence (DNA): TGTGCCAGCACCTTAGGAGTTTTGAACACCGGGGAGCTGTTTTTT.